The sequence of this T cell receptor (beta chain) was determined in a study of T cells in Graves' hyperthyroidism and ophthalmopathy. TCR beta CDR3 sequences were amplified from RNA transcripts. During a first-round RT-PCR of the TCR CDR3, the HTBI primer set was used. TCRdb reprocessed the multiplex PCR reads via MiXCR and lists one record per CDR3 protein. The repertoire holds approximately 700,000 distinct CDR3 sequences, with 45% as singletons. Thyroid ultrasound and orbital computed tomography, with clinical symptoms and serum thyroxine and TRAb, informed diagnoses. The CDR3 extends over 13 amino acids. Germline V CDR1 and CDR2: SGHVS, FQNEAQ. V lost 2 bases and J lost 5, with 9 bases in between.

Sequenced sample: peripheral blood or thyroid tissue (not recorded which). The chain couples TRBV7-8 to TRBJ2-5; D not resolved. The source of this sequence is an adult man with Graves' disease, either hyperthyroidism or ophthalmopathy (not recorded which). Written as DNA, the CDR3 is TGTGCCAGCAGCTTACGGCCGCCGGAGACCCAGTACTTC. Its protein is CASSLRPPETQYF. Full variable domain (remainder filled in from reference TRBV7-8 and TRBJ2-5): GAGVSQSPRYKVAKRGQDVALRCDPISGHVSLFWYQQALGQGPEFLTYFQNEAQLDKSGLPSDRFFAERPEGSVSTLKIQRTQQEDSAVYLCASSLRPPETQYFGPGTRLLVL.